These 5 T cell receptor beta chains were all obtained from the same sample, sequenced in a study of cytomegalovirus exposure and HLA in healthy donors. The study ran its PCR with 60 Vbeta and 13 Jbeta primers. TCRdb keeps only in-frame clones here, not all; method: immunoSEQ multiplex PCR. The sample includes more than 85,000 clones, over 8% of them seen just once. Source material: PBMCs. The origin of the receptors is a man between 45 and 60 years old in good health and CMV-seropositive.

The DNA of the CDR3 is TGTGCCAGCCTTCGAGATAGCAATCAGCCCCAGCATTTT. Its protein is CASLRDSNQPQHF. The gene calls are TRBV27 and TRBJ1-5; D gene uncertain. This CDR3 region has 13 residues. Germline lookup yields CDR1 MNHEY and CDR2 SMNVEV (reference sequence). Trimming took off 8 bases at V and 0 bases at J, with 8 bases between the two ends.

Only a few counts were recorded for this clone. The chain links TRBV27 to TRBJ1-2; no reliable D call. The V end lost 4 bases, the J end lost 0 bases, and 15 bases lay between the germline ends. The CDR3 is 16 amino acids. CDR1 and CDR2 from the germline V gene are MNHEY and SMNVEV (reference sequence). As DNA, the CDR3 is TGTGCCAGCAGTTCCAACCCTCTACAGACTAACTATGGCTACACCTTC. This encodes CASSSNPLQTNYGYTF.

The sample holds a few counts of this clone. The gene calls are TRBV5-4 and TRBJ2-7; 11 bases agree with TRBD1. The CDR3 totals 15 residues. V was pared by 4 bases and J by 5 bases, with 8 bases of the junction left unmatched. The germline V gene has CDR1 SGHNT and CDR2 YYREEE (reference sequence). The CDR3 region is CASSPDRGRFNEQYF. The CDR3 DNA is TGTGCCAGCAGCCCGGACAGGGGGCGTTTTAACGAGCAGTACTTC.

In this sample, this clone turned up a few times. The V gene is TRBV5-6, the J gene TRBJ2-7; a weak D match, TRBD2 (5 bases). CDR1 is SGHDT, CDR2 YYEEEE, per germline. V gave up 0 bases and J gave up 2 bases, with 15 bases separating them. This CDR3 region has 16 residues. CDR3 region: CASSLAPASLAYEQYF. CDR3 DNA: TGTGCCAGCAGCTTGGCCCCAGCTAGCCTAGCCTACGAGCAGTACTTC.

This chain joins TRBV18 and TRBJ2-7; a possible D gene is TRBD1 (6 bases). The CDR3 has 15 amino acids. CDR1 and CDR2 (germline): KGHSH, LQKENI. V lost 2 bases to trimming and J lost 2 bases, with 13 bases between them. The CDR3 loop reads CASSPTKQGAYEQYF. CDR3 in DNA: TGTGCCAGCTCACCAACAAAACAGGGTGCCTACGAGCAGTACTTC.